The present entry profiles one TCR beta chain with its context. Its specific antigen is unknown. No base qualities exist here, and no much larger clone lies one base off it. Including the terminal cysteine and phenylalanine, the CDR3 comprises 13 residues. Only the CDR3 DNA is retained, 39 bases long and in frame from the first base. Via the germline V gene (reference sequence), CDR1 is LNHDA and CDR2 SQIVND. Trimming at the junction amounts to 6 bases on V and 0 bases on J, and the germline ends lie 8 bases apart. Using the deep immunoSEQ assay, multiplex PCR amplified TCR CDR3 regions from genomic DNA. Extracted genomic DNA from each cell subset was spread evenly across all wells of several immunoSEQ 96-well plates, with each plate serving as a replicate. For sorted subsets, each replicate PCR was loaded with 150 to 250 ng genomic DNA, equivalent to about 30,000 T cell genomes. The purified libraries were quantified using a Qubit 3.0 fluorometer, sized with a Bioanalyzer 2100, and then quantified again using the KAPA Library Quantification kit. Every immunoSEQ 96-well plate was sequenced on a separate single-read 150-cycle Illumina NextSeq 550 flow cell. On the authors' methods: Because the immunoSEQ output included only junctional sequences and no quality scores, the filtering could not be the same as the filtering used for full-length reads. To assign V/J genes and CDR3, sequences were annotated using PyIR, a Python wrapper for IgBLAST v1.9, with IMGT germline references. Reads were filtered out if the reads had weak V/J assignments (E-value above 1e-6), no CDR3, stop codons, out-of-frame junctions, or ambiguous translated residues. V3J clonotypes were defined as sequences sharing the same inferred V gene, J gene, and CDR3 amino acid sequence. To compute the percentage overlap between repertoires, the number of shared unique clonotypes was divided by the size of the smaller repertoire. RTK rarefaction, the Chao1 estimator, and Recon v2.1 estimates of unobserved clonotypes were used to assess repertoire richness. Generation probabilities were computed with OLGA for all TCRbeta clonotypes obtained by the gDNA method from a handful of donors. TCRdb mirrors the immuneACCESS table, restricted to in-frame sequences. Some clones are absent from its copies; in checked studies, under half trace to an unresolved V gene, and the reason for the others is unknown. That table is the source of V, J and clone size, and D and trimming were worked out from the DNA. The table for this sample lists hundreds of thousands of clones; 96% of them were counted only once. The biggest ten clones account for around 0.1% of the sample.

CD8 naive samples were CD45RO-negative cells positively selected for CCR7, giving a CD45RA+CCR7+ population that excluded TemRA cells. Healthy HIV-negative adults with no recently reported acute infections or vaccinations were included as donors. Only Caucasian adults living in Nashville, Tennessee, USA were represented among the donors. Blood was collected by leukapheresis, and PBMCs were isolated by Ficoll-Histopaque density gradient centrifugation and then cryopreserved in liquid nitrogen vapor phase. Purity and quantity of every magnetically sorted T cell population were checked by analytical flow cytometry. Genomic DNA was isolated from each sorted fraction and quantified by UV absorbance on a Nanodrop 2000c. The data were obtained in a study of shared clonotypes between healthy human individuals (TCRdb year 2020). Some background on the complete study: The cohort included three men and a couple of women between 18 and 49 years of age. For each donor, three plates each were used for CD4 naive and CD4 memory, two plates were used for CD8 naive, and one plate was used for CD8 memory. To estimate repertoire size and how much clonotype sharing occurs between individuals, the study deeply sequenced the blood TCR repertoires of five healthy adults. To increase sequencing depth and limit assay-specific biases, TCR repertoire library preparation and sequencing were carried out by different laboratories using diverse techniques. Leukapheresis yielded between about 0.85 and 9.5 billion PBMCs per donor. Overall study results and their limits: The small number of donors limited the genetic and exposure-history diversity represented. About 4.5% of naive CD4, more than 3% of naive CD8, 2% to 2.5% of memory CD4, and over 0.35% of memory CD8 clonotypes were shared across several donors. Compared with non-shared clonotypes, the clonotypes found in all four sorted-subset donors had higher generation probabilities. Pairwise subsampling led to the expectation that sequencing depth would affect the degree of clonotype sharing among donors. Rarefaction of sorted-subset datasets indicated incomplete sequencing despite the large sequencing depth. Estimated clonotype richness was generally larger for naive than for memory subsets. Sampling was restricted to blood, and TCR repertoires in tissues likely differ from the TCR repertoires found in blood.

Sequencing was performed on naive CD8+ T cells sorted from blood. The cell subset or site label on this specimen signifies: CD45RA+CCR7+. The sequence was obtained from a woman in her thirties in good health. The rearrangement combines TRBV19 with TRBJ1-1, with the identity of the D gene unclear. The CDR3 has the sequence CASSLDLNTEAFF. The sequenced DNA: TGTGCCAGTAGCCTCGACCTGAACACTGAAGCTTTCTTT.